This T cell receptor (beta chain) was captured by sequencing in a study of regulatory T cells in long-lasting Graves disease. Study overall: Persistent cases took antithyroid drugs over 5 years and stayed TSH receptor antibody positive.

Construction of TCR beta libraries relied on iRepertoire HTBI primers and on Arm-PCR targeting CDR3 regions. In TCRdb, the multiplex PCR reads were re-called with MiXCR into one record per CDR3 protein. This table holds around 450,000 distinct CDR3 sequences, roughly 21% found once. Study-level points and caveats: Study was limited to peripheral blood, excluding thyroid tissue. Accuracy was perhaps lowered by the small sample size.

This clonotype was counted only a few times. What it binds is not known. Trimming left V 3 bases short and J 7 bases short, with 9 bases between. Germline CDR1 reads LNHDA; CDR2 reads SQIVND (reference sequence). This CDR3 has 12 residues. Time point given: persistent/refractory GD, antithyroid drugs over 5 years with positive TRAb. RNA isolated from PBMCs was used to make the TCR library. The genes are TRBV19 and TRBJ1-1, with D maybe TRBD1 (5 bases). The sequence came from a female donor with Graves disease. The sample was peripheral blood mononuclear cells (PBMCs), taken when the disease was refractory, from a patient treated with antithyroid drugs. The DNA of the CDR3 is TGTGCCAGTAGTATTCGGCAGGGTGAAGCTTTCTTT. Encoded protein: CASSIRQGEAFF.